These 4 T cell receptor beta chains were all obtained from the same sample, sequenced in a study of OX40 agonist ivuxolimab in advanced cancers. Generated by immunoSEQ multiplex PCR, the TCRdb table keeps only in-frame clones and is missing some. The data contain tens of thousands of clones, around nine tenths of them seen just once; the ten biggest clones take up less than 0.85%. The source material was CD4+ or CD8+ T cells sorted from blood, sampled in a trial of the OX40 agonist ivuxolimab. Source of these receptors: an adult with an advanced solid tumor such as melanoma, head and neck, liver or kidney cancer.

V and J are TRBV13 and TRBJ1-2; D remains ambiguous. There are 16 residues in the CDR3. CDR1 is PRHDT and CDR2 is FYEKMQ in the germline V gene (reference sequence). V was cut by 5 bases and J by 3 bases, with 19 bases left in between. The CDR3 loop reads CASSLSIGLLDYGYTF. The CDR3 coding sequence is TGTGCCAGCAGCCTCTCAATAGGGTTGTTGGACTATGGCTACACCTTC.

The rearrangement uses TRBV14 and TRBJ2-2; D gene ambiguous. Germline V lookup: CDR1 SGHDN, CDR2 FVKESK. This CDR3 is 15 amino acids long. V was pared by 0 bases and J by 5 bases, with 10 bases between. The CDR3 region is CASSQEDPQTGELFF. DNA of the CDR3: TGTGCCAGCAGCCAAGAGGATCCTCAAACCGGGGAGCTGTTTTTT.

This chain links TRBV2 with TRBJ2-3, with D hard to call. Trimming removed 1 base at V and 9 bases at J, with 11 bases between. There are 13 residues in the CDR3. The V gene's germline CDR1 is SNHLY and CDR2 FYNNEI. The CDR3 here is CASSEDYRATQYF. CDR3 DNA: TGTGCCAGCAGTGAAGATTACCGAGCGACGCAGTATTTT.

The chain couples TRBV7-2 to TRBJ1-2; 9 nucleotides line up with TRBD1. CDR1 SGHTA and CDR2 FQGNSA come from the germline V gene. With V trimmed by 5 bases and J by 4 bases, 8 bases remained unmatched. The CDR3 spans 15 residues. CDR3 sequence: CASSPGTGTFYGYTF. DNA of the CDR3: TGTGCCAGCAGCCCCGGGACAGGGACTTTCTATGGCTACACCTTC.